Presented here are 26 T cell receptor gamma chains from one specimen sequenced in a study of gamma delta lymphoproliferative disorders and STAT genes. Sequencing used genomic DNA taken from PBMCs of patients and controls. TCRdb redid clone calling on the multiplex PCR reads using CATT. Of a few thousand gamma-chain clones in the sample, about 8% were seen once. Sequencing was performed on blood. The receptors shown here come from a human donor in good health.

The rearrangement uses TRGV2 and TRGJP2. The J gene is not listed in TCRdb, so it was assigned here from a DNA match to germline. CDR1 EGSNGY and CDR2 YDSYNSKV come from the germline V gene. The CDR3 sequence is 19 residues long. V was pared by 0 bases and J by 4 bases, with 17 bases of the junction left unmatched. CDR3 amino acids: CATWDGRNTLYNSDWIKTF. In DNA, the CDR3 is TGTGCCACCTGGGACGGGCGAAATACCCTTTATAATAGTGATTGGATCAAGACGTTT.

This clone was recorded many times. The V call is TRGV8, the J call TRGJP1. TCRdb does not report a J gene; here it was assigned by matching the DNA to germline references. J gave up 3 bases and V 7 bases, and 5 bases lay outside the gene matches. Germline V gene lookup returns CDR1 VENAVY and CDR2 YDSYNSRV. The CDR3 has 13 residues. CDR3 sequence: CATCLATGWFKIF. CDR3 DNA sequence: TGTGCCACCTGCCTGGCCACTGGTTGGTTCAAGATATTT.

This clone qualifies as medium-sized (0.01 to 0.1%). This chain joins TRGV10 and TRGJ1 or TRGJ2. The J gene is not listed in TCRdb, so it was assigned here from a DNA match to germline. TRGV10 carries the ORF label, with uncertain function. After removal of 8 bases from V and 10 bases from J, the junction contained 9 bases not matched to a gene. The CDR3 runs to 11 residues. The CDR3 coding sequence is TGTGCTGCGTGGGAACGAGGCAAGAAACTCTTT. Translating it yields CAAWERGKKLF.

This clone is medium-sized (0.01 to 0.1%) in the sample. The chain has TRGV8 and TRGJ1 or TRGJ2. No J gene was available from TCRdb, and it was assigned here by a germline match of the DNA. Trimming cost V 1 base and J 5 bases; bases outside gene matches: 2. CDR3 size: 12 residues. Germline values: CDR1 VENAVY, CDR2 YDSYNSRV. The CDR3 DNA follows: TGTGCCACCTGGGATAGTAATTATAAGAAACTCTTT. Amino acid sequence: CATWDSNYKKLF.

This clone is medium-sized in the sample. The V gene is TRGV4, the J gene TRGJ1 or TRGJ2. TCRdb leaves out the J gene; it was filled in here by matching the DNA to germline. The germline gives CDR1 EGSTGY, CDR2 YDSYTSSV. V lost 0 bases, J lost 3 bases, and 5 bases stayed unmatched. The CDR3 spans 14 residues. The CDR3 nucleotides are TGTGCCACCTGGGATGGGGGATCTTATTATAAGAAACTCTTT. It is translated as CATWDGGSYYKKLF.

By share, this clone counts as medium-sized (0.01 to 0.1%). The chain employs TRGV2 and TRGJ1 or TRGJ2. TCRdb leaves out the J gene; it was filled in here by matching the DNA to germline. CDR1 is EGSNGY and CDR2 is YDSYNSKV in the germline V gene. The CDR3 sequence is 13 residues long. J was trimmed by 7 bases and V by 4 bases; bases with no gene match: 10. Here the CDR3 DNA reads TGTGCCACCTGGGAACGAGGAGAATATAAGAAACTCTTT. This encodes CATWERGEYKKLF.

By sample fraction, this clone is medium-sized. V usage is TRGV3 and J usage is TRGJP1. TCRdb does not report a J gene; here it was assigned by matching the DNA to germline references. The J segment lost 9 bases and the V segment lost 5 bases, leaving 12 bases of the junction unmatched. Germline-derived CDR1 and CDR2 are VTNTFY and YDVSTARD (reference sequence). This CDR3 is built from 14 residues. CDR3 coding DNA: TGTGCCACCTGGGCCCTTAAGAGGCGTTGGTTCAAGATATTT. It specifies CATWALKRRWFKIF.

This clone was seen only a few times. The limits of the CDR3 on the DNA are not certain, so only TCRdb's listed CDR3 is given. There is no J gene call, but TRGV11 is given as the V gene. TRGV11 is an ORF for which the function is uncertain. The CDR3 is 14 amino acids in total, end residues counted. CDR3 residues: CTTVPAGLGYKKLF.

Turning to this clone: The translation of this DNA and the TCRdb protein of a much larger clone differ at residue 3, probably owing to a read error; the protein shown here is translated from the DNA. V is TRGV2 and J is TRGJP2. Assignment of the J gene here rests on matching the DNA to germline, because TCRdb gives none. Germline CDR1 reads EGSNGY; CDR2 reads YDSYNSKV. This CDR3 spans 16 amino acids. The DNA for the CDR3 is TGTGCCATCTGGGACGGGCGAGATAGAAGTGATTGGATCAAGACGTTT. It codes for CAIWDGRDRSDWIKTF.

This clone qualifies as medium-sized. The V and J genes are TRGV2 and TRGJP2. The J gene, not given by TCRdb, was assigned here from a germline match of the nucleotide sequence. The germline V gene encodes CDR1 EGSNGY and CDR2 YDSYNSKV. V shed 0 bases, J shed 3 bases, and the junction held 7 bases outside the gene matches. This CDR3 contains 16 residues. CDR3: CATWDGQQGSDWIKTF. For the CDR3, the DNA is TGTGCCACCTGGGACGGGCAGCAAGGTAGTGATTGGATCAAGACGTTT.

This clone rates as medium-sized. The sample holds other DNA sequences that translate to the same CDR3. This chain links TRGV2 with TRGJ1 or TRGJ2. TCRdb is silent on the J gene; assignment here came from matching the DNA to germline. The CDR3 contains 14 residues. Looked up from germline, CDR1 is EGSNGY and CDR2 is YDSYNSKV. V shed 1 base, J shed 0 bases, and the junction held 3 bases outside the gene matches. The CDR3 protein is CATWDGQNYYKKLF. Here the CDR3 DNA reads TGTGCCACCTGGGACGGACAGAATTATTATAAGAAACTCTTT.

By frequency in the sample, this clone is medium-sized (0.01 to 0.1%). J is TRGJ1 or TRGJ2 and V is TRGV2. No J gene is reported in TCRdb; it was inferred here by comparing the DNA with germline. With 0 bases clipped from V and 7 bases from J, the junction kept 9 bases outside the gene matches. CDR1 EGSNGY and CDR2 YDSYNSKV come from the germline V gene. The CDR3 runs 14 residues. CDR3 DNA sequence: TGTGCCACCTGGGACGGGCTTAGGGGGTATAAGAAACTCTTT. As protein: CATWDGLRGYKKLF.

This clone is labeled as medium-sized. The chain is built from TRGV9 and TRGJ1 or TRGJ2. No J gene was available from TCRdb, and it was assigned here by a germline match of the DNA. Germline V gene lookup returns CDR1 GITISATS and CDR2 ISYDGTV (reference sequence). The CDR3 sequence is 14 residues long. V lost 0 bases and J lost 5; bases outside the gene matches: 7. CDR3 nucleotide sequence: TGTGCCTTGTGGGAGGTGCATGTTAATTATAAGAAACTCTTT. This encodes CALWEVHVNYKKLF.

This clone is termed medium-sized. The rearrangement uses TRGV10 and TRGJP1. Here the J gene was assigned by germline matching of the DNA, as TCRdb has none. TRGV10 carries the ORF label, with uncertain function. CDR3 size: 14 residues. Trimming took 8 bases from V and 3 from J; bases not matched to a gene: 7. CDR3 in amino acids: CAAWDYATGWFKIF. The CDR3 nucleotides are TGTGCTGCGTGGGATTATGCCACTGGTTGGTTCAAGATATTT.

This clone is medium-sized by share. The chain has TRGV2 and TRGJ1 or TRGJ2. TCRdb records no J gene; here it was assigned by comparing the DNA to germline. CDR1 and CDR2 from the germline V gene are EGSNGY and YDSYNSKV. V shed 1 base, J shed 6 bases, and the junction held 12 bases outside the gene matches. The CDR3 totals 15 residues. The CDR3 sequence is CATWDGPPSSYKKLF. Written as DNA, the CDR3 is TGTGCCACCTGGGACGGCCCCCCCTCATCTTATAAGAAACTCTTT.

This clone was detected ten times or more. The chain employs TRGV2 and TRGJ1 or TRGJ2. TCRdb supplies no J gene; here it was assigned by aligning the nucleotide sequence to germline. The CDR3 length is 12 residues. V was pared by 5 bases and J by 1 base, with 2 bases of the junction left unmatched. The germline V gene encodes CDR1 EGSNGY and CDR2 YDSYNSKV. The DNA of the CDR3 is TGTGCCACCTGGGGCAATTATTATAAGAAACTCTTT. It translates to CATWGNYYKKLF.

This clone is judged medium-sized. The genes are TRGV11 and TRGJ1 or TRGJ2. Germline matching of the DNA provided the J gene here, since TCRdb leaves it blank. TRGV11 is filed as an ORF, its function uncertain. The CDR3 sequence is 16 residues long. The V segment lost 5 bases and the J segment 0 bases; nucleotides outside the gene matches: 10. In DNA form, the CDR3 reads TGTGCCTGCTGGATTAAACGGAGGCCGAATTATTATAAGAAACTCTTT. Translation: CACWIKRRPNYYKKLF.

Sample share makes this clone medium-sized. The rearrangement links TRGV2 to TRGJP2. TCRdb records no J gene; here it was assigned by comparing the DNA to germline. The CDR3 contains 16 residues. The V gene end was trimmed by 0 bases and the J gene end by 2 bases; junction bases not matched to a gene: 6. The germline V gene has CDR1 EGSNGY and CDR2 YDSYNSKV. Written as DNA, the CDR3 is TGTGCCACCTGGGACGGGCCTAAGAGTAGTGATTGGATCAAGACGTTT. Translation: CATWDGPKSSDWIKTF.

By sample fraction, this clone is medium-sized. V and J are TRGV4 and TRGJ1 or TRGJ2. The J gene was not available in TCRdb and was assigned here by matching the DNA to germline segments. V was pared by 3 bases and J by 1 base, with 0 bases of the junction left unmatched. This CDR3 comprises 12 residues. Germline V gene lookup returns CDR1 EGSTGY and CDR2 YDSYTSSV. CDR3 sequence: CATWDNYYKKLF. CDR3 bases: TGTGCCACCTGGGATAATTATTATAAGAAACTCTTT.

Sample share makes this clone medium-sized (0.01 to 0.1%). The rearrangement links TRGV8 to TRGJ1 or TRGJ2. Here the J gene was assigned by germline matching of the DNA, as TCRdb has none. Trimming cost V 4 bases and J 5 bases; bases outside gene matches: 14. CDR1 VENAVY and CDR2 YDSYNSRV come from the germline V gene. The CDR3 has 15 residues. This CDR3 is CATWDPFIFDYKKLF. The DNA for the CDR3 is TGTGCCACCTGGGACCCTTTTATCTTCGATTATAAGAAACTCTTT.

By frequency in the sample, this clone is medium-sized. The chain carries TRGV10 and TRGJ1 or TRGJ2. The J gene comes from matching the DNA to germline here; TCRdb lacks it. TRGV10 is identified as an open reading frame with a role that is uncertain. The J segment lost 3 bases and the V segment lost 8 bases, leaving 17 bases of the junction unmatched. This CDR3 is 16 amino acids long. The CDR3 spells CAAWDLSGDPYYKKLF. CDR3 nucleotide sequence: TGTGCTGCGTGGGATTTAAGTGGGGACCCTTATTATAAGAAACTCTTT.

This clone was detected many times. This rearrangement joins TRGV3 to TRGJ1 or TRGJ2. TCRdb is silent on the J gene; assignment here came from matching the DNA to germline. The CDR3 totals 15 residues. CDR1 VTNTFY and CDR2 YDVSTARD come from the germline V gene (reference sequence). The V gene end was trimmed by 0 bases and the J gene end by 2 bases; junction bases not matched to a gene: 7. CDR3 protein: CATWDRPLYYYKKLF. CDR3 in DNA: TGTGCCACCTGGGACAGGCCTCTTTATTATTATAAGAAACTCTTT.

Turning to this clone: TCRdb's listed protein matches a much larger clone and diverges from this DNA's translation at residue 3, likely through a read error; the protein shown comes from the DNA. The chain links TRGV8 to TRGJ1 or TRGJ2. TCRdb leaves out the J gene; it was filled in here by matching the DNA to germline. This CDR3 spans 13 amino acids. The germline V gene has CDR1 VENAVY and CDR2 YDSYNSRV. CDR3 coding DNA: TGTGCCATCTGGGATAGGTCATATTATAAGAAACTCTTT. This translates into CAIWDRSYYKKLF.

Judged by abundance, this clone is medium-sized. The chain has TRGV10 and TRGJP1. The J gene comes from matching the DNA to germline here; TCRdb lacks it. TRGV10 is reported as an ORF; its role is uncertain. Trimming took 8 bases from V and 3 from J; bases not matched to a gene: 10. The CDR3 sequence is 15 residues long. The CDR3 DNA is TGTGCTGCGTGGGATTATTGCGCCACTGGTTGGTTCAAGATATTT. Its translation is CAAWDYCATGWFKIF.

By share, this clone ranks as medium-sized. The chain joins TRGV2 to TRGJP1. Because TCRdb records no J gene, it was assigned here through a match of the DNA to germline. Germline trimming cut 9 bases from V and 5 bases from J; bases unmatched to any gene: 9. The CDR3 length is 13 residues. CDR1 is EGSNGY and CDR2 is YDSYNSKV in the germline V gene. The CDR3 loop is CATPSRTGWFKIF. The CDR3 DNA sequence: TGTGCCACCCCCTCGCGAACTGGTTGGTTCAAGATATTT.

This clone was counted ten times or more. The chain couples TRGV9 to TRGJ1 or TRGJ2. No J gene was available from TCRdb, and it was assigned here by a germline match of the DNA. The V and J ends lost 9 bases and 12 bases, in that order; junction bases with no gene match: 8. The CDR3 has 9 residues. The germline CDR1 and CDR2 sequences are GITISATS and ISYDGTV (reference sequence). This CDR3 reads CALGRVKLF. The CDR3 nucleotides are TGTGCCTTGGGGAGGGTGAAACTCTTT.